These 30 T cell receptor beta chains were sequenced from one sample in a study of T cell responses to AZD1222 COVID-19 vaccine (dated by TCRdb to about 2021). The receptor library was made with the immunoSEQ multiplex PCR assay. Drawn from immuneACCESS, this table holds only the in-frame rearrangements with V and J called that TCRdb kept. Clones are partly lost; checked studies trace under half to an unresolved V gene and leave the rest unexplained. Counted in this sample were some 83,000 clones; 86% of them appeared once. The ten largest clones take up over 8% of the sample. The sample's time point label, decoded: baseline before first vaccination. Sequences were derived from peripheral blood, sampled on day 0 of AZD1222 vaccination. The receptors stem from an adult in good health.

In this sample, this clone turned up once. The chain is built from TRBV28 and TRBJ2-7, with D possibly matching TRBD2 (6 bases). Per germline, CDR1 MDHEN and CDR2 SYDVKM. CDR3 size: 14 residues. V was pared by 5 bases and J by 6 bases, with 17 bases between. The CDR3 DNA reads as TGTGCCAGCAGTCCTTGGGGGGACGGCCCCGAGCAGTACTTC. This sequence encodes CASSPWGDGPEQYF.

V is TRBV15 and J is TRBJ1-6; D uncertain. The length of the CDR3 is 16 residues. Trimming stripped 0 bases from V and 3 bases from J, with 9 bases between. The V gene's germline CDR1 is LNHNV and CDR2 YYDKDF (reference sequence). This CDR3 reads CATSRDGEFYNSPLHF. As DNA, the CDR3 is TGTGCCACCAGCAGAGACGGGGAGTTCTATAATTCACCCCTCCACTTT.

Within the sample, this clone is large (0.1 to 1%). The chain recombines TRBV5-4 with TRBJ1-2; weak D call: TRBD1 (5 bases). Germline V lookup: CDR1 SGHNT, CDR2 YYREEE (reference sequence). This CDR3 has 15 amino acids. V dropped 4 bases and J dropped 3 bases, with 16 bases sitting between them. The CDR3 nucleotides are TGTGCCAGCAGCCGGAGGGGAGTCGGGGACTATGGCTACACCTTC. Its protein is CASSRRGVGDYGYTF. The variable domain in full, completed from reference TRBV5-4 and TRBJ1-2, reads ETGVTQSPTHLIKTRGQQVTLRCSSQSGHNTVSWYQQALGQGPQFIFQYYREEENGRGNFPPRFSGLQFPNYSSELNVNALELDDSALYLCASSRRGVGDYGYTFGSGTRLTVV.

The chain combines TRBV2 with TRBJ1-2, with D tentatively TRBD1 (5 bases). Trimming cost V 6 bases and J 0 bases, with 14 bases left between them. This CDR3 spans 15 amino acids. The germline V gene has CDR1 SNHLY and CDR2 FYNNEI. The CDR3 reads CASRAWTSSNYGYTF. In DNA form, the CDR3 reads TGTGCCAGCAGAGCTTGGACATCCTCTAACTATGGCTACACCTTC. Variable domain in full (rest from reference TRBV2 and TRBJ1-2): EPEVTQTPSHQVTQMGQEVILRCVPISNHLYFYWYRQILGQKVEFLVSFYNNEISEKSEIFDDQFSVERPDGSNFTLKIRSTKLEDSAMYFCASRAWTSSNYGYTFGSGTRLTVV.

The chain employs TRBV19 and TRBJ2-7; possible D gene TRBD1, 6 bases. Germline assignment: CDR1 LNHDA and CDR2 SQIVND (reference sequence). This CDR3 has 15 residues. V gave up 5 bases and J gave up 2 bases, with 16 bases separating them. In DNA form, the CDR3 reads TGTGCCAGTAGTCCAGGACAGTTTTTACCCTACGAGCAGTACTTC. Its protein is CASSPGQFLPYEQYF. The variable domain in full, completed from reference TRBV19 and TRBJ2-7, reads DGGITQSPKYLFRKEGQNVTLSCEQNLNHDAMYWYRQDPGQGLRLIYYSQIVNDFQKGDIAEGYSVSREKKESFPLTVTSAQKNPTAFYLCASSPGQFLPYEQYFGPGTRLTVT.

The chain has TRBV5-4 and TRBJ2-2, with D tentatively TRBD1 (6 bases). The ends were cut back, 5 bases at V and 0 bases at J, with 11 bases in the middle. The germline V gene encodes CDR1 SGHNT and CDR2 YYREEE (reference sequence). This CDR3 is built from 15 residues. CDR3 region: CASRFGQSNTGELFF. The CDR3 DNA reads TGTGCCAGCAGATTCGGACAGTCGAACACCGGGGAGCTGTTTTTT.

The chain recombines TRBV28 with TRBJ1-5; D is possibly TRBD1 (6 bases). V lost 6 bases and J 6 bases, leaving 15 bases between the germline ends. Germline loops: CDR1 MDHEN, CDR2 SYDVKM. The CDR3 is made up of 14 amino acids. CDR3: CASSHRVESQPQHF. The CDR3 DNA follows: TGTGCCAGCAGCCACAGGGTCGAGAGTCAGCCCCAGCATTTT.

This chain links TRBV7-8 with TRBJ1-4; D is ambiguous. The V end was cut by 2 bases, the J end by 6 bases, with 13 bases between. This CDR3 spans 15 amino acids. Germline CDR1 reads SGHVS; CDR2 reads FQNEAQ. CDR3 coding DNA: TGTGCCAGCAGCTTACCCCCGGGAGCGCATGAAAAACTGTTTTTT. It encodes CASSLPPGAHEKLFF.

The genes are TRBV2 and TRBJ1-5; 7 bases agree with TRBD1. The CDR3 has 15 amino acids. With V trimmed by 6 bases and J by 7 bases, 12 bases remained unmatched. CDR1 and CDR2 (germline): SNHLY, FYNNEI. Here the CDR3 DNA reads TGTGCCAGCAGCGATCTATCAGGGGGGCACCAGCCCCAGCATTTT. Translation: CASSDLSGGHQPQHF.

This sequence joins TRBV9 and TRBJ2-1, with 9 bases matching TRBD2. From germline, CDR1 is SGDLS and CDR2 YYNGEE. The J segment lost 3 bases and the V segment lost 1 base, leaving 2 bases of the junction unmatched. The CDR3 has 15 residues. CDR3 in DNA: TGTGCCAGCAGCGTATCGCGGGGGGGCTACAATGAGCAGTTCTTC. Protein: CASSVSRGGYNEQFF.

The chain recombines TRBV18 with TRBJ2-5; the D is unclear. The V end lost 5 bases, the J end lost 2 bases, and 6 bases lay between the germline ends. Germline V CDR1 and CDR2: KGHSH, LQKENI. The CDR3 has 12 amino acids. Here the CDR3 reads CASSSKQETQYF. In DNA form, the CDR3 reads TGTGCCAGCTCATCAAAGCAAGAGACCCAGTACTTC. Variable domain in full (rest from reference TRBV18 and TRBJ2-5): NAGVMQNPRHLVRRRGQEARLRCSPMKGHSHVYWYRQLPEEGLKFMVYLQKENIIDESGMPKERFSAEFPKEGPSILRIQQVVRGDSAAYFCASSSKQETQYFGPGTRLLVL.

The chain is built from TRBV30 and TRBJ1-5; 7 nucleotides agree with TRBD1. This CDR3 contains 19 residues. Germline CDR1 and CDR2: GTSNPN and SVGIG (reference sequence). Trimming took 4 bases from V and 3 from J; bases not matched to a gene: 21. DNA for the CDR3: TGTGCCTGGAATGGGCCCCAGGGGGGGGCCCGCTGCCCCAATCAGCCCCAGCATTTT. This gives the protein CAWNGPQGGARCPNQPQHF. The variable domain in full, completed from reference TRBV30 and TRBJ1-5, reads SQTIHQWPATLVQPVGSPLSLECTVEGTSNPNLYWYRQAAGRGLQLLFYSVGIGQISSEVPQNLSASRPQDRQFILSSKKLLLSDSGFYLCAWNGPQGGARCPNQPQHFGDGTRLSIL.

V usage is TRBV7-2 and J usage is TRBJ2-2, with D possibly matching TRBD2 (5 bases). The V end was cut by 0 bases, the J end by 0 bases, with 14 bases between. Germline V gene data show CDR1 as SGHTA and CDR2 as FQGNSA. The CDR3 has 18 amino acids. CDR3: CASSLARSLAPNTGELFF. The CDR3 DNA sequence: TGTGCCAGCAGCTTAGCGCGTTCGCTAGCCCCGAACACCGGGGAGCTGTTTTTT. Drawing the rest from reference TRBV7-2 and TRBJ2-2, the complete variable domain is GAGVSQSPSNKVTEKGKDVELRCDPISGHTALYWYRQSLGQGLEFLIYFQGNSAPDKSGLPSDRFSAERTGGSVSTLTIQRTQQEDSAVYLCASSLARSLAPNTGELFFGEGSRLTVL.

The gene calls are TRBV19 and TRBJ1-3; D call uncertain. Germline CDR1 reads LNHDA; CDR2 reads SQIVND (reference sequence). V was pared by 3 bases and J by 0 bases, with 9 bases between. CDR3 size: 15 residues. The CDR3 DNA is TGTGCCAGTAGTATGCTCGGGAGCTCTGGAAACACCATATATTTT. It is translated as CASSMLGSSGNTIYF.

The sample holds one count of this clone. The rearrangement uses TRBV5-1 and TRBJ2-5; D is ambiguous. Trimming removed 5 bases at V and 1 base at J, with 9 bases between. Per germline, CDR1 SGHRS and CDR2 YFSETQ. The CDR3 totals 13 residues. In nucleotides, the CDR3 is TGCGCCAGCAGGGGAAATGCCCAAGAGACCCAGTACTTC. Translating gives CASRGNAQETQYF.

This clone was observed a single time. One junction end does not reproduce the germline sequence, and a read error may be involved. The gene calls are TRBV6-5 and TRBJ1-2, with a weak D call TRBD1 (5 bases). The CDR3 extends over 14 amino acids. Per germline, CDR1 MNHEY and CDR2 SVGAGI. The CDR3 bases are TGTGCCAGCAGCGAGGACACGTTACCGTATGACTACACCTTC. Its protein is CASSEDTLPYDYTF.

J is TRBJ2-1 and V is TRBV5-1; maybe TRBD2 (5 bases). V was shortened by 5 bases and J by 8 bases, with 17 bases between the two germline ends. CDR3 length: 14 amino acids. The V gene's germline CDR1 is SGHRS and CDR2 YFSETQ. The DNA of the CDR3 is TGCGCCAGCAGGGTGAGACTATCCTCCGATGAGCAGTTCTTC. The encoded protein is CASRVRLSSDEQFF.

The chain uses TRBV19 and TRBJ2-5, with D possibly TRBD2 on 5 matching bases. Trimming removed 2 bases at V and 1 base at J, with 11 bases between. From germline, CDR1 is LNHDA and CDR2 SQIVND (reference sequence). CDR3 length: 15 amino acids. Here the CDR3 DNA reads TGTGCCAGTAGTATAAGAGGGCAGCCCCAAGAGACCCAGTACTTC. This translates into CASSIRGQPQETQYF.

This chain connects TRBV28 to TRBJ1-4, with unresolved D. This CDR3 region has 15 residues. The V gene lost 5 bases and the J gene lost 5 bases, with 15 bases spanning the gap. Germline loops: CDR1 MDHEN, CDR2 SYDVKM. The DNA of the CDR3 is TGTGCCAGCAGTGGCACCCTGGACCCGAATGAAAAACTGTTTTTT. It is translated as CASSGTLDPNEKLFF.

The chain recombines TRBV5-4 with TRBJ1-1; D possibly corresponds to TRBD1 (6 bases). Trimming pared 10 bases from V and 6 bases from J, leaving 19 bases between. Per the germline V gene, CDR1 is SGHNT and CDR2 is YYREEE (reference sequence). This CDR3 spans 13 amino acids. CDR3 sequence reads: CACREQGTSEAFF. In DNA, the CDR3 is TGTGCCTGCCGGGAACAGGGAACGTCTGAAGCTTTCTTT.

The chain joins TRBV27 to TRBJ2-1; 7 nucleotides align to TRBD2. The CDR3 runs 14 residues. Germline V gene data show CDR1 as MNHEY and CDR2 as SMNVEV (reference sequence). V was pared by 4 bases and J by 7 bases, with 7 bases of the junction left unmatched. CDR3 residues: CASSYTPGGNEQFF. The CDR3 DNA is TGTGCCAGCAGTTATACCCCCGGGGGGAATGAGCAGTTCTTC.

This clone was seen once. The chain has TRBV29-1 and TRBJ2-7; no clear D. Trimming shortened V by 3 bases and J by 2 bases, and 11 bases separated the two germline ends. CDR1 and CDR2 from the germline V gene are SQVTM and ANQGSEA. The CDR3 contains 13 residues. The chain's CDR3 is CSVENTLTYEQYF. CDR3 nucleotides: TGCAGCGTTGAGAACACTCTAACCTACGAGCAGTACTTC.

CDR3 amino acids: CASSPPGTQTNEKLFF. The CDR3, as DNA: TGTGCCAGCTCACCACCCGGGACACAGACGAATGAAAAACTGTTTTTT. The chain links TRBV18 to TRBJ1-4; TRBD1 might be the D (6 bases). Trimming took off 0 bases at V and 5 bases at J, with 13 bases between the two ends. The CDR3 runs 16 residues. Looked up from germline, CDR1 is KGHSH and CDR2 is LQKENI.

V and J are TRBV5-8 and TRBJ1-1, with D tentatively TRBD1 (6 bases). V lost 4 bases and J 1 base, leaving 17 bases between the germline ends. Germline V gene lookup returns CDR1 SGHTS and CDR2 YDEGEE. The CDR3 length is 16 residues. CDR3 protein: CASSGNTGLTNTEAFF. The DNA for the CDR3 is TGTGCCAGCAGCGGGAATACAGGGTTAACGAACACTGAAGCTTTCTTT.

The V and J genes are TRBV5-4 and TRBJ1-6, with 7 bases lining up with TRBD1. The CDR3 loop spans 15 amino acids. J lost 7 bases, V lost 0 bases, and 4 bases had no gene match. In germline, CDR1 is SGHNT, CDR2 YYREEE (reference sequence). In DNA, the CDR3 is TGTGCCAGCAGCTTGGACAGGGGACGCAATTCACCCCTCCACTTT. The encoded protein is CASSLDRGRNSPLHF.

The chain couples TRBV9 to TRBJ1-2; 7 nucleotides agree with TRBD1. V dropped 4 bases and J dropped 4; count of bases not matched to a gene: 7. The CDR3 is 14 residues long. Germline CDR1 reads SGDLS; CDR2 reads YYNGEE. The CDR3 coding sequence is TGTGCCAGCAGCCCCCGGGACAGCAGCTATGGCTACACCTTC. Encoded protein: CASSPRDSSYGYTF.

The chain links TRBV5-1 to TRBJ2-7; D is undetermined. This CDR3 spans 13 amino acids. V was clipped by 3 bases and J by 1 base, with 8 bases between them. In germline, CDR1 is SGHRS, CDR2 YFSETQ. The CDR3 DNA is TGCGCCAGCAGCTCCTCGGGTTCCTACGAGCAGTACTTC. It yields the protein CASSSSGSYEQYF.

This chain joins TRBV7-2 and TRBJ1-1; 10 bases line up with TRBD1. Germline CDR1 is SGHTA and CDR2 is FQGNSA. Trimming took 8 bases from V and 5 from J; bases not matched to a gene: 8. This CDR3 is built from 14 residues. CDR3 in DNA: TGTGCCAGCGGTCAGGACAGGGGGAGGACTGAAGCTTTCTTT. It yields the protein CASGQDRGRTEAFF.

The chain has TRBV3-1 (or the pseudogene TRBV3-2) and TRBJ1-2, with D perhaps TRBD1 (5 bases). This CDR3 region has 14 residues. The germline gives CDR1 LGHDT, CDR2 YNNKEL (reference sequence). V lost 4 bases and J lost 4, with 13 bases in between. In DNA form, the CDR3 reads TGTGCCAGCAGCCCCGCCGGGACGGTCTATGGCTACACCTTC. Translating gives CASSPAGTVYGYTF.

The CDR3 DNA sequence: TGTGCCAGCAGCCAACTCGTCCGCGAAAAACTGTTTTTT. This encodes CASSQLVREKLFF. The chain employs TRBV4-2 and TRBJ1-4; D uncertain. The germline V gene has CDR1 LGHNA and CDR2 YNFKEQ. The CDR3 consists of 13 residues. Trimming removed 2 bases at V and 8 bases at J, with 9 bases between.